This T cell receptor beta chain derives from a study of shared clonotypes between healthy human individuals (dated by TCRdb to 2019 to 2021). For the study in its entirety: The cohort comprised a couple of women and a few men aged 18 to 49 years. For each donor, CD4 naive and CD4 memory were each run on three plates, CD8 naive on two plates, and CD8 memory on one plate. To estimate repertoire size and how much clonotype sharing occurs between individuals, the study deeply sequenced the blood TCR repertoires of roughly 5 healthy adults. To increase sequencing depth and limit assay-specific biases, different laboratories used diverse techniques to prepare libraries and sequence TCR repertoires. Per donor, leukapheresis produced somewhere between about 0.8 and 9.5 billion PBMCs. Beyond this particular receptor, the publication reports: Compared with non-shared clonotypes, the clonotypes found in all four sorted-subset donors had higher generation probabilities. Across a few donors, around 5.4% of naive CD4, approximately 4% of naive CD8, 2% to 2.5% of memory CD4, and about 0.4% of memory CD8 clonotypes were shared. Even with the large sequencing depth, rarefaction of the sorted-subset datasets indicated that sequencing was incomplete. Pairwise subsampling led to the expectation that sequencing depth would affect the degree of clonotype sharing among donors. Sampling was restricted to blood, and TCR repertoires in tissue are likely to differ from TCR repertoires in blood. Because the study included only a small number of donors, the genetic and exposure-history diversity represented was limited. Estimated clonotype richness was generally larger for naive than for memory subsets.

Reading the germline V gene (reference sequence) gives CDR1 SGHAT and CDR2 FQDESV. V and J lose 5 bases and 8 bases, and a span of 16 bases separates them. The CDR3 contains 14 residues, cysteine and phenylalanine counted. The only DNA kept is the CDR3, 42 bases in frame from the first base. Healthy HIV-negative adults with no recently reported acute infections or vaccinations were included as donors. Every donor was a Caucasian adult living in Nashville, Tennessee, USA. Magnetic negative selection was used to enrich CD4+ T cells, after which naive cells were positively selected on CD45RA and the negative fraction became the memory subset. Blood was collected by leukapheresis, and PBMCs were isolated by Ficoll-Histopaque density gradient centrifugation and then cryopreserved in liquid nitrogen vapor phase. Analytical flow cytometry was used to check the purity and quantity of each magnetically sorted T cell population. Each sorted fraction had its genomic DNA isolated and then quantified by UV absorbance on a Nanodrop 2000c.

This clone was observed a few times. What this receptor recognizes is not known. The input lacks base qualities; no much larger clone sits a single base away. Using the deep immunoSEQ assay, TCR CDR3 regions were amplified from genomic DNA by multiplex PCR. Genomic DNA extracted from each cell subset was distributed evenly over all wells of several immunoSEQ 96-well plates, and each plate served as one replicate. For sorted subsets, 150 to 200 ng genomic DNA, equal to 25,000 to 35,000 T cell genomes, was loaded into each replicate PCR. The purified libraries were quantified using a Qubit 3.0 fluorometer, sized with a Bioanalyzer 2100, and then quantified again using the KAPA Library Quantification kit. Every immunoSEQ 96-well plate was sequenced on a dedicated single-read 150-cycle Illumina NextSeq 550 flow cell. Per the authors' processing: The immunoSEQ output contained only junctional sequences without quality scores, so filtering could not match that applied to full-length reads. Sequences were annotated with PyIR, a Python wrapper for IgBLAST v1.9, and V/J genes and CDR3 were assigned using IMGT germline references. Reads were filtered out if the reads had weak V/J assignments (E-value above 1e-6), no CDR3, stop codons, out-of-frame junctions, or ambiguous translated residues. V3J clonotypes were defined by identical inferred V gene, J gene, and CDR3 amino acid sequence. Percentage overlap between repertoires was computed as shared unique clonotypes divided by the size of the smaller repertoire. Repertoire richness was assessed with RTK rarefaction, the Chao1 estimator, and Recon v2.1 estimates of unobserved clonotypes. Generation probabilities were computed with OLGA for all TCRbeta clonotypes obtained by the gDNA method from four donors. TCRdb holds this immuneACCESS table with in-frame rearrangements only. Some clones are missing; in checked studies, unresolved V genes explain under half, and the rest has no known cause. That table gives V, J and clone size, and the DNA gave D and trimming. The sample has about 1.1 million clones on record, approximately 80% of them singletons. The top ten hold 0.4% to 0.55% of the sample.

The receptor was isolated from a young man in good health. Some clones in this sample may be carry-over from other donors' samples. The source material was memory CD4+ T cells from PBMCs. The sample's cell subset or site label is to be understood as: CD45RA-negative fraction. The rearranged segments are TRBV11-1 and TRBJ2-1, with no confident D gene call. The DNA sequence follows: TGTGCCAGCAGCCAGACGAGATCGAGCGATGAGCAGTTCTTC. Its translation is CASSQTRSSDEQFF.